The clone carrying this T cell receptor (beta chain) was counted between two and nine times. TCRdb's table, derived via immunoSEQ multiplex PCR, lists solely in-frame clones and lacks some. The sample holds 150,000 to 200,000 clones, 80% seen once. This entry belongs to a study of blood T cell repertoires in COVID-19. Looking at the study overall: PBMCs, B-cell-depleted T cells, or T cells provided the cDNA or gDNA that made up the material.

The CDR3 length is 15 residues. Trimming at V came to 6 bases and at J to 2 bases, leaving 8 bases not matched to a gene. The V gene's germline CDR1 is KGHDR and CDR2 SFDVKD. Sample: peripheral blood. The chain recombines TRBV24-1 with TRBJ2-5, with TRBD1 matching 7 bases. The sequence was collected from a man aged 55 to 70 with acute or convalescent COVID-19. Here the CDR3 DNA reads TGTGCCACCAGTCGAGGAACAGGGGATCAAGAGACCCAGTACTTC. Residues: CATSRGTGDQETQYF.